Shown below are 23 T cell receptor beta chains from a single sample sequenced in a study of identical twins. TCRdb called the 5' RACE reads again in MiXCR, with one record for every CDR3 protein. The table includes a few hundred thousand distinct CDR3 sequences, about 8.9% detected once. These same records also appear under a second study, on yellow fever vaccine responses in identical twins.

Source material: memory (CD45RO+) T cells sorted from blood. The source of these receptors is a woman aged 18-30 years in good health.

The chain's CDR3 is CASNQGLRDTEAFF. CDR3 nucleotide sequence: TGTGCCAGCAACCAGGGGTTACGGGACACTGAAGCTTTCTTT. V is TRBV2 and J is TRBJ1-1; D may be TRBD1 (6 bases). V dropped 7 bases and J dropped 3 bases, with 15 bases sitting between them. This CDR3 is 14 amino acids long. Germline CDR1 is SNHLY and CDR2 is FYNNEI.

Ten or more counts support this clonotype. V gene TRBV11-1 combines with J gene TRBJ2-5, with TRBD2 matching over 7 bases. The ends lost 5 bases at V and 2 bases at J; junction bases unmatched: 11. The V gene's germline CDR1 is SGHAT and CDR2 FQDESV (reference sequence). The length of the CDR3 is 16 residues. The CDR3 region is CASSPMRAGNQETQYF. The CDR3 nucleotides are TGTGCCAGCAGCCCTATGAGAGCGGGGAATCAAGAGACCCAGTACTTC. Using reference TRBV11-1 and TRBJ2-5 for the parts outside the CDR3, the full variable domain is EAEVAQSPRYKITEKSQAVAFWCDPISGHATLYWYRQILGQGPELLVQFQDESVVDDSQLPKDRFSAERLKGVDSTLKIQPAELGDSAMYLCASSPMRAGNQETQYFGPGTRLLVL.

This clonotype was seen repeatedly, ten times or more. The chain employs TRBV28 and TRBJ2-7; D call uncertain. The V gene lost 4 bases and the J gene lost 2 bases, with 12 bases spanning the gap. The CDR3 is made up of 14 amino acids. Per germline, CDR1 MDHEN and CDR2 SYDVKM. This chain's CDR3 is CASSSRLGAYEQYV. CDR3 nucleotide sequence: TGTGCCAGCAGTTCCCGCCTCGGAGCCTACGAGCAGTACGTC.

The V gene is TRBV18, the J gene TRBJ1-5, with a tentative D call TRBD1 (5 bases). The germline CDR1 and CDR2 sequences are KGHSH and LQKENI. The ends were cut back, 1 base at V and 4 bases at J, with 8 bases in the middle. The CDR3 has 14 residues. CDR3 bases: TGTGCCAGCTCACCACTAGGGGAGAATCAGCCCCAGCATTTT. It encodes CASSPLGENQPQHF.

In its sample, this clonotype was seen many times. V is TRBV20-1 and J is TRBJ2-3; TRBD2 aligns across 8 bases. The CDR3 is 15 residues long. V shed 2 bases, J shed 5 bases, and the junction held 9 bases outside the gene matches. Germline V CDR1 and CDR2: DFQATT, SNEGSKA (reference sequence). CDR3 DNA sequence: TGCAGTGCTAGATTCGGGGGGGCCGTTATAGATACGCAGTATTTT. It encodes CSARFGGAVIDTQYF.

This clonotype was seen only a few times. The genes are TRBV5-6 and TRBJ2-7; D call uncertain. The ends were cut back, 3 bases at V and 6 bases at J, with 10 bases in the middle. Germline assignment: CDR1 SGHDT and CDR2 YYEEEE. There are 12 residues in the CDR3. Written as DNA, the CDR3 is TGTGCCAGCAGCTCGATGGGGTTCGAGCAGTACTTC. Protein sequence: CASSSMGFEQYF.

V is TRBV20-1 and J is TRBJ2-7; a possible D gene is TRBD1 (6 bases). The CDR3 length is 13 residues. Germline V gene data show CDR1 as DFQATT and CDR2 as SNEGSKA (reference sequence). The germline V and J ends were trimmed by 2 bases and 3 bases, with 11 bases remaining between them. The CDR3 loop is CSARTGTFYEQYF. The CDR3 region has the DNA TGCAGTGCTAGAACAGGGACCTTCTACGAGCAGTACTTC.

This clonotype was seen many times. J is TRBJ2-5 and V is TRBV6-4; TRBD1 matches at 11 bases. The J segment lost 1 base and the V segment lost 3 bases, leaving 4 bases of the junction unmatched. CDR3 size: 16 residues. CDR1 and CDR2 from the germline V gene are MRHNA and SNTAGT. The CDR3 here is CASSETGTGGQETQYF. The CDR3 DNA sequence: TGTGCCAGCAGTGAAACCGGGACAGGGGGCCAAGAGACCCAGTACTTC.

On this clonotype itself: One junction end does not reproduce the germline sequence, and a read error may be involved. The chain is built from TRBV10-3 and TRBJ2-7; no reliable D call. This CDR3 is 14 amino acids long. Per germline, CDR1 ENHRY and CDR2 SYGVKD. The CDR3 DNA reads TGTGCCTTCAGTGAGTCGACGGACCTCTACGAGCAGTACTTC. Protein product: CAFSESTDLYEQYF.

J is TRBJ2-1 and V is TRBV3-1, with 7 bases fitting TRBD1. V lost 4 bases, J lost 1 base, and 4 bases stayed unmatched. Germline CDR1 LGHDT, CDR2 YNNKEL (reference sequence). The CDR3 extends over 15 amino acids. CDR3 residues: CASSPGTASYNEQFF. The DNA for the CDR3 is TGTGCCAGCAGCCCCGGGACAGCTTCCTACAATGAGCAGTTCTTC.

This clonotype was counted a few times. This rearrangement joins TRBV27 to TRBJ2-2; 8 bases align to TRBD1. V gave up 8 bases and J gave up 4 bases; unmatched junction bases: 12. Germline CDR1 reads MNHEY; CDR2 reads SMNVEV (reference sequence). The CDR3 loop spans 16 amino acids. CDR3 amino acids: CASGRNRGSSTGELFF. The CDR3 bases are TGTGCCAGCGGACGCAACAGGGGGTCGAGCACCGGGGAGCTGTTTTTT.

This clonotype was seen a few times. The V call is TRBV2, the J call TRBJ2-1; D gene uncertain. CDR1 and CDR2 from the germline V gene are SNHLY and FYNNEI. The germline V and J ends were trimmed by 1 base and 8 bases, with 15 bases remaining between them. This CDR3 is 15 amino acids long. CDR3 amino acids: CASSEGGLVGDEQFF. The CDR3 region has the DNA TGTGCCAGCAGTGAAGGTGGGCTAGTAGGCGATGAGCAGTTCTTC.

This clonotype was seen a few times. The DNA for the CDR3 is TGTGCCAGCAGCGATCGATTAGCGCAGTATTTT. It is translated as CASSDRLAQYF. The rearrangement links TRBV7-2 to TRBJ2-3; no clear D gene. Germline V gives CDR1 SGHTA, CDR2 FQGNSA. V lost 5 bases, J lost 10 bases, and 10 bases lay in between. This CDR3 has 11 residues.

The genes are TRBV7-8 and TRBJ2-5; TRBD1 aligns across 7 bases. The V and J ends lost 1 base and 5 bases, in that order; junction bases with no gene match: 10. In germline, CDR1 is SGHVS, CDR2 FQNEAQ. The CDR3 is 16 residues long. For the CDR3, the DNA is TGTGCCAGCAGCTTAGGCGCAGGGGGATCGCGGGAGACCCAGTACTTC. It translates to CASSLGAGGSRETQYF.

The V gene is TRBV10-2, the J gene TRBJ2-2; 7 bases map to TRBD2. Germline V gene data show CDR1 as WSHSY and CDR2 as SAAADI. The CDR3 is made up of 12 amino acids. Trimming at V came to 8 bases and at J to 6 bases, leaving 3 bases not matched to a gene. CDR3 in amino acids: CASHGGSGELFF. In nucleotides, the CDR3 is TGCGCCAGCCACGGGGGGTCCGGGGAGCTGTTTTTT.

This clonotype was seen at least ten times. V and J are TRBV15 and TRBJ1-4; TRBD1 aligns across 9 bases. Trimming removed 3 bases from V and 8 bases from J; junction bases left unmatched: 7. CDR3 length: 15 residues. CDR1 is LNHNV, CDR2 YYDKDF, per germline (reference sequence). CDR3 protein: CATSSPGQGNEKLFF. In DNA form, the CDR3 reads TGTGCCACCAGCAGTCCGGGACAGGGAAACGAAAAACTGTTTTTT.

This clonotype appeared many times. V gene TRBV7-7 combines with J gene TRBJ2-2; possibly TRBD1 for D (6 bases). There are 15 residues in the CDR3. Trimming removed 5 bases from V and 2 bases from J, with 12 bases in between. Germline CDR1 and CDR2: SSHAT and FNYEAQ (reference sequence). CDR3 nucleotide sequence: TGTGCCAGCAGCCCCCGGGACACAAACACCGGGGAGCTGTTTTTT. Its protein is CASSPRDTNTGELFF.

This clonotype occurred many times. CDR3 in amino acids: CSAREGGYEKLFF. CDR3 in DNA: TGCAGTGCTAGAGAGGGGGGGTATGAAAAACTGTTTTTT. The chain carries TRBV20-1 and TRBJ1-4, with D perhaps TRBD1 (5 bases). Germline V CDR1 and CDR2: DFQATT, SNEGSKA (reference sequence). The CDR3 loop spans 13 amino acids. V shed 0 bases and J shed 6 bases, with 8 bases lying between them.

This clonotype was seen at least ten times. The chain recombines TRBV12-3 or TRBV12-4 with TRBJ1-1; D may be TRBD1 (5 bases). CDR3 length: 13 residues. V lost 5 bases and J lost 11, with 18 bases in between. The CDR3 nucleotides read TGTGCCAGCAGTCTACCACGGGGCGGGGAGGCTTTCTTT. It encodes CASSLPRGGEAFF.

The chain couples TRBV20-1 to TRBJ2-1, with 8 positions matching TRBD1. The CDR3 spans 18 residues. V lost 1 base, J lost 5 bases, and 16 bases stayed unmatched. Germline CDR1 and CDR2: DFQATT and SNEGSKA (reference sequence). The CDR3, as DNA: TGCAGTGCTAGAGGCCTCCAACCATCGGACAGGGTCAACAATGAGCAGTTCTTC. It codes for CSARGLQPSDRVNNEQFF.

V is TRBV11-2 and J is TRBJ2-7; either TRBD1 or TRBD2 may fit D (5 bases each). V was cut by 5 bases and J by 4 bases, with 27 bases left in between. In germline, CDR1 is SGHAT, CDR2 FQNNGV. The CDR3 has 18 residues. CDR3 sequence reads: CASSLGRGPASLEYEQYF. CDR3 DNA sequence: TGTGCCAGCAGCCTGGGAAGGGGACCCGCCAGTTTGGAATACGAGCAGTACTTC. The whole variable domain, filled in from reference TRBV11-2 and TRBJ2-7, reads EAGVAQSPRYKIIEKRQSVAFWCNPISGHATLYWYQQILGQGPKLLIQFQNNGVVDDSQLPKDRFSAERLKGVDSTLKIQPAKLEDSAVYLCASSLGRGPASLEYEQYFGPGTRLTVT.

This clonotype was recorded at least ten times. The CDR3: CATTGTGGGDEQFF. The CDR3 DNA reads TGTGCCACCACCGGGACAGGGGGCGGGGATGAGCAGTTCTTC. The chain employs TRBV24-1 and TRBJ2-1; 12 bases are a match to TRBD1. Trimming at V came to 8 bases and at J to 8 bases, leaving 6 bases not matched to a gene. Germline-derived CDR1 and CDR2 are KGHDR and SFDVKD. This CDR3 has 14 amino acids.

This clonotype was detected only a few times. This sequence joins TRBV20-1 and TRBJ2-1; D ambiguous. The CDR3 runs 15 residues. The V gene lost 3 bases and the J gene lost 0 bases, with 12 bases spanning the gap. Per germline, CDR1 DFQATT and CDR2 SNEGSKA (reference sequence). The DNA for the CDR3 is TGCAGTGCTAGTCCGGTCGAGAGCTCCTACAATGAGCAGTTCTTC. Protein sequence: CSASPVESSYNEQFF.